This TCR beta chain was identified during a study of T cell repertoires in cytomegalovirus infection. As for the study in general: Both CMV infection and a matching HLA type were indicated by public TCR beta signatures.

With regard to this clonotype: What it binds is unknown.

In TCRdb, the reads were re-called with MiXCR into one record per CDR3 protein. The sample includes roughly 600,000 distinct CDR3 sequences, roughly a quarter of them seen just once. The CDR3 runs to 14 residues. Trimming at V came to 5 bases and at J to 9 bases, leaving 10 bases not matched to a gene. Per germline, CDR1 MNHNS and CDR2 SASEGT. Study findings and constraints: HLA-C-restricted TCR beta clonotypes specific for CMV led the ex vivo response. Cumulative frequency of public TCR beta families picked out carriers of CMV plus the relevant HLA.

The sequencing sample was made of CD8+ T cells from PBMCs. V and J are TRBV6-1 and TRBJ1-5; TRBD1 agrees at 7 bases. The sequence was obtained from a human donor in good health (CMV status not recorded). Some clones in this sample may be carry-over from other donors' samples. The CDR3 loop is CASSNTGVASPQHF. The DNA of the CDR3 is TGTGCCAGCAGTAATACAGGGGTTGCCTCGCCCCAGCATTTT.